A selection of T cell receptor beta chains follows, all from one sample in a study of blood T cell dynamics during melanoma immunotherapy. Profiled with immunoSEQ multiplex PCR; TCRdb holds only in-frame clones, not every one. Of approximately 25,000 clones detected, roughly nine tenths appear once; the ten largest clones hold roughly 4.9%. This sample comprised blood, obtained from a patient treated with checkpoint blockade. These receptors were collected from a human donor with melanoma. Both conserved end residues are trimmed from each CDR3. Each record gives: J gene, V gene, CDR3 protein.

>TRBJ2-1|TRBV6-5
ASGITGGGEQF
>-|TRBV28
ASSAAGRKLYEQY
>TRBJ1-4|TRBV5-5
ASSLMGGFGEKLF
>TRBJ2-5|TRBV6-5
ASSYSRNLETQY
>TRBJ2-1|TRBV2
ASRLYNEQF
>TRBJ2-2|TRBV5-1
ASTLQGDGELF
>TRBJ2-7|TRBV28
ASSSRLAGVNEQY
>TRBJ1-3|TRBV6-5
ASSYGGGNSGNTIY
>TRBJ2-3|TRBV7-2
ASRAAGNLAGGQAQY
>TRBJ1-1|TRBV19
ASSTRELYTEAF
>TRBJ2-7|TRBV21-1
ASSPRTGTSGRGAYEQY
>TRBJ2-7|TRBV28
ASSLSLTSYEQY
>TRBJ2-7|TRBV5-1
ASSFEGGVFYEQY
>TRBJ2-6|TRBV11-2
ASSLLSGPTLTGANVLT
>TRBJ2-7|TRBV18
ASSLLAGEVEQY
>TRBJ2-1|TRBV19
ASMKIYAGGSPNEQF
>TRBJ2-3|TRBV5-1
ASSSKGSSTDTQY